This T cell receptor (beta chain) came from a study of blood T cells in healthy people across ages. Looking at the study overall: The capture of about one barcoded beta molecule per two T cells was achieved by template switching.

The authors ran a second PCR of 7 to 11 cycles using a sample-barcoded 5' primer and a J-beta primer mix. Every cDNA molecule carried a tag from a template-switch adaptor bearing 12 random nucleotides. MiXCR, run by TCRdb on the 5' RACE reads, gives a single entry per CDR3 protein. In the table there are approximately 790,000 distinct CDR3 sequences, approximately 59% of which are singletons. Approximately 10 milliliters was the volume of peripheral blood drawn from each donor. The CDR3 has 16 amino acids. Germline loops: CDR1 LGHNA, CDR2 YSLEER. Germline trimming cut 4 bases from V and 2 bases from J; bases unmatched to any gene: 8.

Sequencing input: blood. The V gene is TRBV4-3, the J gene TRBJ2-5, with TRBD2 matching 9 bases. The TCR originated in a man aged 25-45 years in good health. CDR3 in DNA: TGCGCCAGCAGCCCTACCCTAGCGGGGAGTCAAGAGACCCAGTACTTC. Encoded protein: CASSPTLAGSQETQYF.